Here is one TCR beta chain with its context. Its antigen is currently unknown. This sample stems from a study of response to subunit inactivated influenza vaccine. Study outcomes and limitations: The authors suggested that every seasonal influenza vaccination recruits few new T cells.

Trimming pared 0 bases from V and 8 bases from J, leaving 12 bases between. Germline V gene sequence: CDR1 SGHTS, CDR2 YDEGEE. The CDR3 runs 14 residues. TCRdb independently ran MiXCR on the RT-PCR reads; one entry per CDR3 protein. The repertoire holds 590,000 or so distinct CDR3 sequences, with 12% to 15% as singletons. The rearrangement uses TRBV5-8 and TRBJ2-1; D ambiguous. The source was PBMCs from blood, collected around 15 days before vaccination. The clonotype originates from a man aged 50 to 59 who received an inactivated influenza vaccine. CDR3 region: CASSLGPNVDEQFF. The CDR3 DNA sequence: TGTGCCAGCAGCTTGGGACCAAATGTCGATGAGCAGTTCTTC.